Listed below are T cell receptor beta chains from one sample, sequenced in a study of shared clonotypes between healthy human individuals. Sequencing was performed with immunoSEQ multiplex PCR; in TCRdb, only in-frame clones are kept and a portion is missing. The repertoire holds around 2.1 million clones, with under 95% as singletons. Specimen: naive CD8+ T cells from PBMCs. Source of these receptors: a man aged 18 to 29 in good health. Some clones in this sample may be carry-over from other donors' samples. Each CDR3 is given with its conserved first and last residue. A D gene is named only where the DNA matches it firmly. Not every row has a clone size; where given, it reads once, few, many or a size class.

cdr3_nt	cdr3_aa	clone_size	v_call	j_call	d_call
TGTGCCAACAGTGAGGGGTACTATGGCTACACCTTC	CANSEGYYGYTF	.	TRBV30	TRBJ1-2	.
TGCGCCAGCAGCTCGGGGCCGGATAAGCAACAGTATTTT	CASSSGPDKQQYF	.	TRBV5-1	TRBJ2-3	.
TGTGCCAGCAGAGGGACAGGGGAGAACTATGGCTACACCTTC	CASRGTGENYGYTF	.	TRBV7-9	TRBJ1-2	TRBD1
TGTGCCAGCAGCTCTCACGTAGCGGGAGGGGTGAATGAGCAGTTCTTC	CASSSHVAGGVNEQFF	once	TRBV11-3	TRBJ2-1	TRBD2
TGTGCCAGCAGCTTCCAGGGATCAAACACCGGGGAGCTGTTTTTT	CASSFQGSNTGELFF	.	TRBV5-4	TRBJ2-2	.
TGCAGCGTTGAAGGGGATGAGCAGTTCTTC	CSVEGDEQFF	.	TRBV29-1	TRBJ2-1	.
TGTGCCACCAGCAGAGGGACGACCGGGCCGGTGCGGGATACCGGTTACGAGCAGTACTTC	CATSRGTTGPVRDTGYEQYF	.	TRBV15	TRBJ2-7	.
TGTGCCAGCAGCCCAACTAGCGGGAGGGCCTTAACCGGGGAGCTGTTTTTT	CASSPTSGRALTGELFF	.	TRBV9	TRBJ2-2	TRBD2
TGTGCCAGCAGCAAATTTAGGGCAGGAAACTATGGCTACACCTTC	CASSKFRAGNYGYTF	.	TRBV21-1	TRBJ1-2	.
TGTGCCAGCAGTTTATTATCCCTCACCGGGACAGGCAACGAGCAGTACTTC	CASSLLSLTGTGNEQYF	.	TRBV27	TRBJ2-7	TRBD1
TGCGCCAGCAGCCTAGGACAGTTGGCCGGGGAGCTGTTTTTT	CASSLGQLAGELFF	.	TRBV4-1	TRBJ2-2	.
TGTGCCAGCAGCTTAGACAGCCCCTCTGGAAACACCATATATTTT	CASSLDSPSGNTIYF	.	TRBV7-8	TRBJ1-3	.
TGTGCCATCAGCGAAAGCCTCGGAATATACAATGAGCAGTTCTTC	CAISESLGIYNEQFF	.	TRBV10-3	TRBJ2-1	.
TGTGCCAGCCGGGCGGAAACTAACTATGGCTACACCTTC	CASRAETNYGYTF	.	TRBV7-2	TRBJ1-2	.
TGTGCCAGCAAATATGGGATCTTGGACGGGGAGCTGTTTTTT	CASKYGILDGELFF	.	TRBV7-9	TRBJ2-2	.
TGTGCCATCAGACGGGACACAGAAGCTTTCTTT	CAIRRDTEAFF	.	TRBV10-3	TRBJ1-1	.
TGTGCCAGCAGTTTATCGTTCAGATTCTACGAGCAGTACTTC	CASSLSFRFYEQYF	.	TRBV27	TRBJ2-7	.
TGTGCCAGCAGTGCCACAGGGTTAGATGGCTACACCTTC	CASSATGLDGYTF	.	TRBV25-1	TRBJ1-2	.
TGTGCCAGCAGTGAAGGGGTCGGGACCCAGTACTTC	CASSEGVGTQYF	.	TRBV2	TRBJ2-5	.
TGTGCCAGCACCCCCAGATGGGATCACAATGAGCAGTTCTTC	CASTPRWDHNEQFF	once	TRBV9	TRBJ2-1	.
TGTGCCAGCACCTGGGGGGCGGAGGCCGAGCAGTACTTC	CASTWGAEAEQYF	.	TRBV7-9	TRBJ2-7	.
TGTGCCAGCAGTTTCTCAGCTATCATCGGGGCTTTCTTT	CASSFSAIIGAFF	.	TRBV28	TRBJ1-1	.
TGTGCCAGCAGGGAATCGACAGTCAATGAGCAGTTCTTC	CASRESTVNEQFF	.	TRBV7-9	TRBJ2-1	.
TGTGCCAGCAGCATAGGGACACATGAGCAGTTCTTC	CASSIGTHEQFF	.	TRBV5-6	TRBJ2-1	.
TGTGCCAGCAGTCTTGCCCCCTTTACTCCCGGGGAGCTGTTTTTT	CASSLAPFTPGELFF	.	TRBV27	TRBJ2-2	.
TGCAGCATTGAGACAGGCTCCTACGAGCAGTACTTC	CSIETGSYEQYF	.	TRBV29-1	TRBJ2-7	.
TGTGCCTGGAGTGTATTTCCGGCCAATGAGCAGTTCTTC	CAWSVFPANEQFF	.	TRBV30	TRBJ2-1	.
TGTGCCAGCAGTGATCAGCGGGAGTTGGGTGGTGAGCAGTTCTTC	CASSDQRELGGEQFF	.	TRBV25-1	TRBJ2-1	TRBD2
TGCGCCAGCAGCCAAGGTGAGAACTCGCGGGCCTACGAGCAGTACTTC	CASSQGENSRAYEQYF	.	TRBV4-3	TRBJ2-7	.
TGTGCCAGCTCACCAATGGCGGAACAAGAGACCCAGTACTTC	CASSPMAEQETQYF	.	TRBV18	TRBJ2-5	.
TGTGCCAGCAGCCCGGACAGGACCCCCTACGAGCAGTACTTC	CASSPDRTPYEQYF	.	TRBV14	TRBJ2-7	TRBD1
TGCGCCAGCAGTGAGTCGGTAGGGTTGAACACTGAAGCTTTCTTT	CASSESVGLNTEAFF	.	TRBV10-1	TRBJ1-1	.
TGTGCCAGCAGGCCGTTATTATCCAGGGTTTGGCATGGCTACACCTTC	CASRPLLSRVWHGYTF	.	TRBV28	TRBJ1-2	.
TGCGCCAGCAGCCCATTTCAGGGTGCCTCCTACGAGCAGTACTTC	CASSPFQGASYEQYF	.	TRBV4-3	TRBJ2-7	.
TGTGCCAGCAGCGTAGCTGGGGGGCGGAACACTGAAGCTTTCTTT	CASSVAGGRNTEAFF	.	TRBV9	TRBJ1-1	.
TGTGCCAGCAGTTGGGTAGCGGGAGGTTCGGATACGCAGTATTTT	CASSWVAGGSDTQYF	.	TRBV28	TRBJ2-3	TRBD2
TGTGCCAGCAGCTTAGATTTGGCGCAGGGTGAGCCCCAGCATTTT	CASSLDLAQGEPQHF	.	TRBV11-2	TRBJ1-5	.
TGTGCCAGTAGTACGCGGACTAGCGGCAACTACGAGCAGTACTTC	CASSTRTSGNYEQYF	.	TRBV19	TRBJ2-7	TRBD2
TGTGCCAGCAGGACAGGGGGTCAGCCCCAGCATTTT	CASRTGGQPQHF	.	TRBV6-5	TRBJ1-5	TRBD1
TGTGCCAGCATGGGAGCCGTCCCACATCAGCCCCAGCATTTT	CASMGAVPHQPQHF	.	TRBV28	TRBJ1-5	.
TGCGCCAGCAGCTGGGGCCGTCAGGCTACCTACGAGCAGTACTTC	CASSWGRQATYEQYF	.	TRBV5-1	TRBJ2-7	.
TGTGCCAGCAGTACCCGGGACAGAACCTACGAGCAGTACTTC	CASSTRDRTYEQYF	once	TRBV6-6	TRBJ2-7	TRBD1
TGCAGCGTTGCAGGGACAGGCGACACCTACGAGCAGTACTTC	CSVAGTGDTYEQYF	.	TRBV29-1	TRBJ2-7	TRBD1
TGCGCCAGCAGCTACGGACGTGCGGGAGGGTTCAATGAGCAGTTCTTC	CASSYGRAGGFNEQFF	.	TRBV5-1	TRBJ2-1	TRBD2
TGTGCCACCAGCAGAGACTGGCGGCAGCTGAGGAGTGAAAAACTGTTTTTT	CATSRDWRQLRSEKLFF	.	TRBV15	TRBJ1-4	.
TGTGCCAGTAGTATCGACAGGGCTCGCACAGATACGCAGTATTTT	CASSIDRARTDTQYF	.	TRBV19	TRBJ2-3	TRBD1
TGTGCCAGCAGCCATAGACAGGATACCGGGGAGCTGTTTTTT	CASSHRQDTGELFF	.	TRBV6-5	TRBJ2-2	.
TGTGCCAGCAGCGTTCAAGAGACCCAGTACTTC	CASSVQETQYF	.	TRBV7-9	TRBJ2-5	.
TGTGCCAGCAGTTACGGAACTAGGTCCCGGGAGCTGTTTTTT	CASSYGTRSRELFF	once	TRBV6-5	TRBJ2-2	.
TGTGCCAGCAGCTTGGGAGGGGCGTACATTCAGTACTTC	CASSLGGAYIQYF	few	TRBV5-4	TRBJ2-4	.
TGTGCCAGCAGCTGGGGACCGTCCGTGGAAGCTTTCTTT	CASSWGPSVEAFF	.	TRBV5-6	TRBJ1-1	.
TGTGCCAGTAGTATTTTTCCGGACCACTCCTACGAGCAGTACTTC	CASSIFPDHSYEQYF	.	TRBV19	TRBJ2-7	.
TGTGCCAGCAGCTTGGGGCGGCGTGAAGCTTTCTTT	CASSLGRREAFF	.	TRBV5-6	TRBJ1-1	.
TGTACCTGGAGTGTAATATTCTACGAGCAGTACTTC	CTWSVIFYEQYF	.	TRBV30	TRBJ2-7	.
TGTGCCAGCAGCCCACGCGGAGGGGCGCTGTCCGAGCAGTACTTC	CASSPRGGALSEQYF	once	TRBV11-2	TRBJ2-7	.
TGTGCCAGTGGCGGACAGCAAGAGACCCAGTACTTC	CASGGQQETQYF	.	TRBV2	TRBJ2-5	.
TGTGCCAGCAGTTTACTCGGGGGGACCGGGGAGCTGTTTTTT	CASSLLGGTGELFF	.	TRBV28	TRBJ2-2	TRBD2
TGTGCCTGGAGTACCCTAGGTAATGAGCAGTTCTTC	CAWSTLGNEQFF	.	TRBV30	TRBJ2-1	.
TGTGCCACCAGCAGGGAAGACAGGGGGCTTTTCGGTGAAAAACTGTTTTTT	CATSREDRGLFGEKLFF	.	TRBV15	TRBJ1-4	TRBD1
TGTGCCAGCAGTGACTCGAGGCAGACGGGACTAGCGGGGAAAGCCTACGAGCAGTACTTC	CASSDSRQTGLAGKAYEQYF	.	TRBV6-4	TRBJ2-7	TRBD2